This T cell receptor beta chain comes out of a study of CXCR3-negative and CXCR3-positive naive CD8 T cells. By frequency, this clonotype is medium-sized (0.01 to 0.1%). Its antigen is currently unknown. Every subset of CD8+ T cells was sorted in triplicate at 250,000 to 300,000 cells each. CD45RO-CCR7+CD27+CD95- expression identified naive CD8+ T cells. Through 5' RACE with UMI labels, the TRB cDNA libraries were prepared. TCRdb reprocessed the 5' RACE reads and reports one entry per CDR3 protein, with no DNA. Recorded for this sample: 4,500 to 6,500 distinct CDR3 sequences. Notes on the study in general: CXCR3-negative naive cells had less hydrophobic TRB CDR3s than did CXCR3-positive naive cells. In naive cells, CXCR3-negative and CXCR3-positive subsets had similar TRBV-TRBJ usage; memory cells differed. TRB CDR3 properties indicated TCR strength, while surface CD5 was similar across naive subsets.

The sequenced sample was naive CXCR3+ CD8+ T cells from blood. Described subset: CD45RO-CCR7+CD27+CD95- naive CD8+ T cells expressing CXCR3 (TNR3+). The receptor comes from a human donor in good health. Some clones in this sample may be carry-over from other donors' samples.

CDR3: CASGDGLNTEAFF. This chain links TRBV3-1 with TRBJ1-1. The CDR3 length is 13 residues. Germline V CDR1 and CDR2: LGHDT, YNNKEL (reference sequence).